The entry below describes one TCR beta chain. Assay: immunoSEQ multiplex PCR; the TCRdb copy retains only in-frame clones and omits some. The table shows 300,000 to 500,000 clones, with 88% occurring only once. This record belongs to a study of blood T cell repertoires in COVID-19. Whole-study context: Italy, Spain and the United States were the sources of the convalescent and acute COVID-19 samples.

This study enrolled people aged about 18 to 100 from 24 US geographic areas. Cohorts were based on clinical histories the participants reported. Per the germline V gene, CDR1 is SQVTM and CDR2 is ANQGSEA. This CDR3 is 14 amino acids long. V shed 4 bases, J shed 0 bases, and the junction held 4 bases outside the gene matches. This TCR was recovered from a middle-aged woman with acute COVID-19. The chain links TRBV29-1 to TRBJ2-3; 7 bases are shared with TRBD2. Sequenced input: PBMCs or T cells enriched from blood (not recorded which). DNA for the CDR3: TGCAGCGTTGTGGTGGGGGGGAGCACAGATACGCAGTATTTT. This codes for CSVVVGGSTDTQYF.